These 10 T cell receptor beta chains were all obtained from the same sample, sequenced in a study of CD8+CD57+ T cells in acquired aplastic anemia. Genomic DNA provided the template from which TCR beta VDJ and CDR3 profiles were obtained. TCRdb reprocessed the reads with MiXCR, giving one entry per CDR3 protein. The table records roughly 420,000 distinct CDR3 sequences, roughly 68% of them present only once. Sequencing input: sorted CD4+, CD8+, or CD8+CD57+ T cells (not recorded which) from PBMCs. Receptors were obtained from a human donor in good health, serving as a control.

This clonotype was recorded many times. The chain has TRBV20-1 and TRBJ1-1; weak D call: TRBD1 (6 bases). The CDR3 contains 13 residues. V was clipped by 6 bases and J by 0 bases, with 11 bases between them. Per germline, CDR1 DFQATT and CDR2 SNEGSKA (reference sequence). CDR3 protein: CSARDRLNTEAFF. The DNA for the CDR3 is TGCAGTGCCCGCGACAGGTTGAACACTGAAGCTTTCTTT.

This clonotype was seen a handful of times. At one end, the junction sequence differs from germline, possibly due to a read error. The CDR3 DNA reads as TGCGCCAGCAGCCCGGGACTAGTCGGGTCGGATACGCAGTATTTT. Protein product: CASSPGLVGSDTQYF. The chain recombines TRBV7-9 with TRBJ2-3, with 8 bases that match TRBD2. Per the germline V gene, CDR1 is SEHNR and CDR2 is FQNEAQ (reference sequence). The CDR3 runs to 15 residues.

This clonotype was detected many times. At one boundary the junction diverges from the germline segment, which might be a read error. The chain carries TRBV29-1 and TRBJ1-2, with D maybe TRBD1 (6 bases). The CDR3 covers 12 residues. Germline assignment: CDR1 SQVTM and CDR2 ANQGSEA. This chain's CDR3 is CSVEDRNYGYTF. For the CDR3, the DNA is TGCAGCGTCGAAGACAGGAATTATGGCTACACCTTC.

The gene calls are TRBV20-1 and TRBJ1-2; no clear D gene. CDR3 length equals 14 residues. Germline lookup yields CDR1 DFQATT and CDR2 SNEGSKA (reference sequence). With 3 bases removed from V and 8 bases from J, the gap between germline ends came to 19 bases. CDR3 sequence: CSASLLPRNGGYTF. Here the CDR3 DNA reads TGCAGTGCTAGCCTTCTGCCGAGGAATGGCGGCTACACCTTC.

Remarks on this clonotype: This may be a read error: a much more frequent sequence differs by one nucleotide. No conserved phenylalanine or tryptophan ends this CDR3, so it is likely a read error. The V gene is TRBV9, the J gene TRBJ2-7, with 11 bases aligning to TRBD2. Trimming removed 4 bases from V and 0 bases from J; junction bases left unmatched: 12. This CDR3 has 18 amino acids. The germline gives CDR1 SGDLS, CDR2 YYNGEE. CDR3 DNA sequence: TGTGCCAGCAGCCAACCGAAGGGACTAGCGGTGCCCTCCTACGAGCAGTACTCC. This encodes CASSQPKGLAVPSYEQYS.

Worth noting for this clonotype: The junction does not match germline at one end; this may be a read error. V and J are TRBV2 and TRBJ1-1, with D uncertain. Germline values: CDR1 SNHLY, CDR2 FYNNEI. The length of the CDR3 is 14 residues. The CDR3 DNA follows: TGCGCCAGCAGCCTCGAACCGAGTAACACTGAAGCTTTCTTT. Protein product: CASSLEPSNTEAFF.

This clonotype was detected many times. The chain has TRBV6-1 and TRBJ2-3; 13 nucleotides line up with TRBD2. Trimming removed 0 bases from V and 0 bases from J; junction bases left unmatched: 3. This CDR3 comprises 18 residues. Germline V lookup: CDR1 MNHNS, CDR2 SASEGT. The CDR3 bases are TGTGCCAGCAGTGAAGCTTTACTAGCGGGGGGGAGCACAGATACGCAGTATTTT. Protein product: CASSEALLAGGSTDTQYF.

This clonotype has at least ten counts. V gene TRBV5-1 combines with J gene TRBJ1-3; D perhaps matches TRBD1 (5 bases). The CDR3 sequence is 15 residues long. The germline V and J ends were trimmed by 4 bases and 3 bases, with 14 bases remaining between them. The germline gives CDR1 SGHRS, CDR2 YFSETQ. CDR3 loop: CASSKWDAVGNTIYF. The CDR3 DNA follows: TGCGCCAGCAGCAAATGGGACGCCGTTGGAAACACCATATATTTT.

The V call is TRBV7-7, the J call TRBJ2-5; D remains ambiguous. Trimming cost V 3 bases and J 4 bases, with 12 bases left between them. The CDR3 is made up of 14 amino acids. Germline-derived CDR1 and CDR2 are SSHAT and FNYEAQ (reference sequence). DNA for the CDR3: TGTGCCAGCAGCTTTGCAGGTGCAGGAGAGACCCAGTACTTC. Its protein product is CASSFAGAGETQYF.

With respect to this clonotype: One end of the junction varies from germline; a read error may be responsible. The rearrangement uses TRBV7-3 and TRBJ1-2, with a weak D call TRBD1 (5 bases). The CDR3 sequence is 14 residues long. The germline CDR1 and CDR2 sequences are SGHTA and FQGTGA. The CDR3 DNA reads TGTGCCAGCAGCTTAAGGGGACGGCCTAATCGCTACACTTTC. This encodes CASSLRGRPNRYTF.